A selection of T cell receptor beta chains follows, all from one sample in a study of OX40 agonist ivuxolimab in advanced cancers. Repertoires were generated with immunoSEQ multiplex PCR, while TCRdb's copy carries only in-frame clones and drops some. The sample carries some 70,000 clones, around 86% recorded once. This specimen was CD4+ or CD8+ T cells sorted from blood, taken in a trial of the OX40 agonist ivuxolimab. The receptors were sampled from an adult with an advanced solid tumor such as melanoma, head and neck, liver or kidney cancer. Each CDR3 is given with its conserved first and last residue. The D gene is left open where the match is weak. Size tells how often a clone was seen (once, few, many) or the class of an expanded clone, and some rows leave it out.

J	size	V	D	DNA	CDR3
TRBJ1-2	-	TRBV2	TRBD1	TGTGCCAGCAGCGTGAAAGGGACAGGGGGCGGGGGCTACACCTTC	CASSVKGTGGGGYTF
TRBJ2-2	-	TRBV30	-	TGTGCCTGGAGATCGGGGGAGGCCACCGGGGAGCTGTTTTTT	CAWRSGEATGELFF
TRBJ2-4	-	TRBV4-2	-	TGTGCCAGCAGCCAAGATGATCAGTCGGCCAAAAACATTCAGTACTTC	CASSQDDQSAKNIQYF
TRBJ1-6	-	TRBV11-2	-	TGTGCCAGCAGCTCCTTACGGGGGACGGCGGCACCCCTCCACTTT	CASSSLRGTAAPLHF
TRBJ1-1	-	TRBV19	-	TGTGCCAGTAGTATAGAGACGGGGAACACTGAAGCTTTCTTT	CASSIETGNTEAFF
TRBJ1-5	few	TRBV6-5	-	TGTGCCAGCAGCCTTACAGGCGCCAATCAGCCCCAGCATTTT	CASSLTGANQPQHF
TRBJ1-2	few	TRBV2	-	TGTGCCAGCAGTGAAATAGTAGGGCTATTAGCTAACTATGGCTACACCTTC	CASSEIVGLLANYGYTF
TRBJ1-4	-	TRBV19	-	TGTGCCAGTAGTCGGGCTGAAAAACTGTTTTTT	CASSRAEKLFF
TRBJ2-7	-	TRBV9	-	TGTGCCAGCAGCGCCCTCTACGAGCAGTACTTC	CASSALYEQYF
TRBJ1-2	few	TRBV29-1	-	TGCAGCGTTGAGATTGAAGGGTGGGACTATGGCTACACCTTC	CSVEIEGWDYGYTF
TRBJ2-4	-	TRBV7-2	-	TGTGCCAGCAGCCAGATGTCGACGGGGACCAAAAACATTCAGTACTTC	CASSQMSTGTKNIQYF
TRBJ2-1	-	TRBV6-5	-	TGTGCCAGCAGTCAACGGGGAGGAGGGTCCAATGAGCAGTTCTTC	CASSQRGGGSNEQFF
TRBJ2-7	-	TRBV7-2	-	TGTGCCAGCAGCATGACAACCTACGAGCAGTACTTC	CASSMTTYEQYF
TRBJ1-1	few	TRBV30	-	TGTGCCTGGACACAGGGAAACACTGAAGCTTTCTTT	CAWTQGNTEAFF
TRBJ1-3	-	TRBV4-3	TRBD1	TGCGCCAGCAGCCATAAATTTACAGGGGCTGGAAACACCATATATTTT	CASSHKFTGAGNTIYF
TRBJ1-6	-	TRBV7-9	-	TGTGCCAGCAGCTCCCGCCTTGAGAGTTCACCCCTCCACTTT	CASSSRLESSPLHF
TRBJ1-3	-	TRBV6-5	-	TGTGCCACCTCCCGGGTCCTCTCTGGAAACACCATATATTTT	CATSRVLSGNTIYF
TRBJ2-7	-	TRBV11-2	-	TGTGCCAGCAGCTTATCGGCAGTCGGGGAGCAGTACTTC	CASSLSAVGEQYF
TRBJ1-4	-	TRBV2	-	TGTGCCAGCAGTGGGGACGCAAATGAAAAACTGTTTTTT	CASSGDANEKLFF
TRBJ1-6	-	TRBV5-6	-	TGTGCCAGCGAAGGTTATGGTTCACCCCTCCACTTT	CASEGYGSPLHF
TRBJ2-3	many	TRBV7-2	-	TGTGCCAGCAGCCCCGGGACGGTAGACACAGATACGCAGTATTTT	CASSPGTVDTDTQYF
TRBJ1-1	-	TRBV4-1	-	TGCGCCAGCAGCCTCCCCAAGCGGGGATTGGGCACTGAAGCTTTCTTT	CASSLPKRGLGTEAFF
TRBJ2-7	-	TRBV9	TRBD1	TGTGCCAGCGCTGGGGGGACAGGGAGCTCCTACGAGCAGTACTTC	CASAGGTGSSYEQYF
TRBJ1-2	-	TRBV5-6	TRBD1	TGTGCCAGCAGCTTGGCCGACAGGGATAACTATGGCTACACCTTC	CASSLADRDNYGYTF
TRBJ2-2	once	TRBV18	-	TGTGCCAGCTCTCCCGACAGACCAAAACCCGACACCGGGGAGCTGTTTTTT	CASSPDRPKPDTGELFF
TRBJ1-6	-	TRBV6-4	TRBD1	TGTGCCAGCAGTGACTCCCTAACAGGGGGAGCACCCCTCCACTTT	CASSDSLTGGAPLHF
TRBJ2-7	-	TRBV18	-	TGTGCCAGCTCACCCCCCCCCGGATACGAGCAGTACTTC	CASSPPPGYEQYF
TRBJ2-5	-	TRBV9	TRBD1	TGTGCCAGCAGCTCCCGACGGACAGGGGGAAAGACCCAGTACTTC	CASSSRRTGGKTQYF
TRBJ1-2	-	TRBV7-9	-	TGTGCCAGCAGGCTAGAAGACAACTATGGCTACACCTTC	CASRLEDNYGYTF
TRBJ1-1	-	TRBV5-1	-	TGCGCCAGCAGCTTGGGCCAGGTGAACACTGAAGCTTTCTTT	CASSLGQVNTEAFF
TRBJ2-1	-	TRBV10-1	-	TGCGCCCCATTCCTAGCGCGCAATGAGCAGTTCTTC	CAPFLARNEQFF
TRBJ1-5	-	TRBV19	-	TGTGCCAGTTGGGACGGTACTCAGCCCCAGCATTTT	CASWDGTQPQHF
TRBJ2-5	-	TRBV19	TRBD2	TGTGCCAGTAGTATTTCCGCGGCGGGGGGACAAGAGACCCAGTACTTC	CASSISAAGGQETQYF
TRBJ1-2	-	TRBV7-2	-	TGTGCCAGCAGCTTAGCGGGGCAGACCTATGGCTACACCTTC	CASSLAGQTYGYTF
TRBJ2-1	-	TRBV29-1	TRBD1	TGCAGCGTTCCCCCGGGACAGTTATACAATGAGCAGTTCTTC	CSVPPGQLYNEQFF
TRBJ2-1	-	TRBV7-8	-	TGTGCCAGCAGCTTAGCGTTTAAGGTTTTGGATAGATTTTACAATGAGCAGTTCTTC	CASSLAFKVLDRFYNEQFF
TRBJ2-1	-	TRBV6-5	TRBD1	TGTGCCAGCAGGGTAACAGGGGTAATGAATGAGCAGTTCTTC	CASRVTGVMNEQFF
TRBJ1-1	-	TRBV29-1	-	TGCAGCGCTATGAACCTCAACACTGAAGCTTTCTTT	CSAMNLNTEAFF
TRBJ1-5	-	TRBV9	-	TGTGCCAGCAGCGAAACAGACTTTAGCAATCAGCCCCAGCATTTT	CASSETDFSNQPQHF
TRBJ2-7	-	TRBV5-4	TRBD1	TGTGCCAGCAGCTTGTTTAACAGGGGGTCGGATGAGCAGTACTTC	CASSLFNRGSDEQYF
TRBJ2-3	-	TRBV4-2	TRBD1	TGTGCCAGCGGGATAGACAGGGCCACAGATACGCAGTATTTT	CASGIDRATDTQYF
TRBJ2-5	-	TRBV2	-	TGTGCCAGCAGTGAAAACAGGGACCAAGAGACCCAGTACTTC	CASSENRDQETQYF
TRBJ2-7	-	TRBV15	-	TGTGCCACCAGCGGGTCGGACAGAAGACCCTACGAGCAGTACTTC	CATSGSDRRPYEQYF
TRBJ1-1	-	TRBV10-3	-	TGTGCCATCAGTAAGGGACCCCTCTTACTGAACACTGAAGCTTTCTTT	CAISKGPLLLNTEAFF
TRBJ1-2	-	TRBV27	TRBD1	TGTGCCAGCAGTCCCGTCCGGGACAGTTCATTCTATGGCTACACCTTC	CASSPVRDSSFYGYTF
TRBJ1-2	-	TRBV7-2	-	TGTGCCAGCAGCTTAAGAGAATATGGCTACACCTTC	CASSLREYGYTF
TRBJ1-1	-	TRBV7-9	-	TGTGCCAGCAGGTTAGTAGAGGGCACTGAAGCTTTCTTT	CASRLVEGTEAFF
TRBJ1-4	-	TRBV30	TRBD1	TGTGCCTGGAGTGGACCCCCGGACAGGGGTGAAAAACTGTTTTTT	CAWSGPPDRGEKLFF
TRBJ2-5	-	TRBV11-2	-	TGTGCCAGCAGCTTAGATGGCATAAGCGGCCAAGAGACCCAGTACTTC	CASSLDGISGQETQYF
TRBJ1-1	-	TRBV19	-	TGTGCCAGTAGTTTTCCCTCTAACAGGGCAATGAACACTGAAGCTTTCTTT	CASSFPSNRAMNTEAFF
TRBJ1-5	-	TRBV2	-	TGTGCCAGCAGTGAATTCACCGAGGAGCCCCAGCATTTT	CASSEFTEEPQHF
TRBJ1-2	once	TRBV6-5	TRBD1	TGTGCCAGCAGTTCCCCCGGGACAGGGACCTATGGCTACACCTTC	CASSSPGTGTYGYTF
TRBJ1-3	-	TRBV5-1	-	TGCGCCAGCAGCTTGATATCCATCGGGACTGCTGGAAACACCATATATTTT	CASSLISIGTAGNTIYF
TRBJ2-7	-	TRBV9	-	TGTGCCAGCAGCGCGCTCGTGGGGGGAGGCTACGAGCAGTACTTC	CASSALVGGGYEQYF
TRBJ1-2	-	TRBV5-1	-	TGCGCCAGCAGCTTTCACAGGGACTATGGCTACACCTTC	CASSFHRDYGYTF